Each of the 10 T cell receptor beta chains below was sequenced from the same sample in a study of blood T cells in healthy people across ages. Sample-barcoded 5' priming and a J-beta primer mix drove a second PCR of about 7 to 12 cycles. TCRdb reprocessed the 5' RACE reads with MiXCR, giving one entry per CDR3 protein. The data show fewer than 950,000 distinct CDR3 sequences, under 40% seen once. The sequenced sample was blood. All receptors come from a man between 18 and 29 years old in good health.

This clonotype was seen more than once but under ten times. The chain couples TRBV10-3 to TRBJ1-3; D not resolved. Germline CDR1 ENHRY, CDR2 SYGVKD. This CDR3 is 11 amino acids long. V was shortened by 6 bases and J by 4 bases, with 4 bases between the two germline ends. CDR3 loop: CAIRRGNTIYF. The CDR3 DNA is TGTGCCATCAGGAGGGGAAACACCATATATTTT.

This clonotype was recorded a few times. The chain uses TRBV12-3 or TRBV12-4 and TRBJ2-3, with D unresolved. The V end was cut by 3 bases, the J end by 1 base, with 11 bases between. This CDR3 is built from 15 residues. Here the CDR3 reads CASSFRAHRTDTQYF. CDR3 bases: TGTGCCAGCAGTTTTAGAGCACACCGCACAGATACGCAGTATTTT.

With regard to this clonotype: A clone one base away is much larger, so this may be a read error. The chain couples TRBV20-1 to TRBJ2-5, with D possibly being TRBD2 (6 bases). The J call may be in error: the DNA end matches TRBJ2-1 better. The length of the CDR3 is 18 residues. Germline values: CDR1 DFQATT, CDR2 SNEGSKA (reference sequence). Written as DNA, the CDR3 is TGCAGTGCTAGAGGGTCAAGGGGAAGGGTATTAGCGGAAGAGACCCAGTTCTTC. This translates into CSARGSRGRVLAEETQFF.

To note about this clonotype: Germline and junction disagree at one end, which may indicate a read error. The chain employs TRBV7-2 and TRBJ2-2; D is uncertain. This CDR3 has 15 residues. The germline gives CDR1 SGHTA, CDR2 FQGNSA. CDR3 sequence (DNA): TGCGCCAGCAGCTTGGCAGGCGCGAACACCGGGGAGCTGTTTTTT. Amino acids: CASSLAGANTGELFF.

For the CDR3, the DNA is TGTGCCAGCTCACCTAGTGCAGGCACTAATGCCTACGAGCAGTACTTC. Its translation: CASSPSAGTNAYEQYF. V is TRBV18 and J is TRBJ2-7; D remains unclear. Germline CDR1 reads KGHSH; CDR2 reads LQKENI. V was shortened by 3 bases and J by 2 bases, with 17 bases between the two germline ends. This CDR3 is 16 amino acids long.

The gene calls are TRBV12-3 or TRBV12-4 and TRBJ2-7, with TRBD1 matching over 9 bases. Near its end, the DNA agrees better with TRBJ2-5, so the J call may be wrong. This CDR3 contains 19 residues. The CDR3 spells CASSPGTGLPSLRRETQYF. For the CDR3, the DNA is TGTGCCAGCAGCCCCGGGACAGGGCTTCCATCCCTTCGTCGGGAGACCCAGTACTTC.

The chain recombines TRBV20-1 with TRBJ1-2, with D perhaps matching TRBD1 (5 bases). The germline gives CDR1 DFQATT, CDR2 SNEGSKA (reference sequence). The CDR3 consists of 12 residues. Trimming left V 3 bases short and J 4 bases short, with 9 bases between. CDR3 amino acids: CSARDIPYGYTF. The CDR3 nucleotides read TGCAGTGCTAGGGACATCCCCTATGGCTACACCTTC.

This clonotype has a handful of counts. The DNA for the CDR3 is TGTGCCAGCAGTTTGGGGGCCTCCTTTCATGGCTACACCTTC. This encodes CASSLGASFHGYTF. The chain couples TRBV12-3 or TRBV12-4 to TRBJ1-2; maybe TRBD1 (6 bases). The CDR3 has 14 residues. V lost 3 bases and J 6 bases, leaving 14 bases between the germline ends.

This clonotype was found many times. The rearrangement links TRBV12-3 or TRBV12-4 to TRBJ2-1; 8 nucleotides line up with TRBD2. V gave up 4 bases and J gave up 10 bases; unmatched junction bases: 15. CDR3 length equals 16 residues. Here the CDR3 reads CASSSRRGGTWDEQFF. In nucleotides, the CDR3 is TGTGCCAGCAGTTCACGCCGGGGGGGGACTTGGGACGAGCAGTTCTTC.

The gene calls are TRBV10-3 and TRBJ2-5; D is possibly TRBD2 (7 bases). CDR1 is ENHRY, CDR2 SYGVKD, per germline. V was trimmed by 2 bases and J by 5 bases, leaving 15 bases between them. The CDR3 loop spans 15 amino acids. The CDR3 DNA reads TGTGCCATCAGTGAGGTGGGGGGGCTGGGGGAGACCCAGTACTTC. Protein product: CAISEVGGLGETQYF.